The 16 T cell receptor beta chains presented below share a single source sample, sequenced in a study of T cell responses to AZD1222 COVID-19 vaccine (dated by TCRdb to about 2021). The library was built by means of the immunoSEQ multiplex PCR assay. Drawn from immuneACCESS, this table holds only the in-frame rearrangements with V and J called that TCRdb kept. Clones are partly lost; checked studies trace under half to an unresolved V gene and leave the rest unexplained. This sample comprises some 170,000 clones, about 88% of them detected only once. The ten top clones hold about 1.5% of the sample. This specimen's time point label, per the study, means: baseline before first vaccination. Material: peripheral blood, obtained on day 0 of AZD1222 vaccination. The receptors here all came from an adult in good health.

The V gene is TRBV19, the J gene TRBJ2-3, with no clear D. Trimming stripped 7 bases from V and 8 bases from J, with 16 bases between. Germline V gene sequence: CDR1 LNHDA, CDR2 SQIVND (reference sequence). CDR3 length: 13 residues. This CDR3 is CASTPRADGTQYF. CDR3 DNA sequence: TGTGCCAGTACCCCCCGGGCAGATGGTACGCAGTATTTT. Full variable domain (rest looked up from reference TRBV19 and TRBJ2-3): DGGITQSPKYLFRKEGQNVTLSCEQNLNHDAMYWYRQDPGQGLRLIYYSQIVNDFQKGDIAEGYSVSREKKESFPLTVTSAQKNPTAFYLCASTPRADGTQYFGPGTRLTVL.

The rearrangement joins TRBV4-3 to TRBJ1-1; 8 bases map to TRBD1. CDR3 length: 19 residues. Unmatched junction bases numbered 16, after V lost 4 bases and J lost 0 bases. Per germline, CDR1 LGHNA and CDR2 YSLEER. In nucleotides, the CDR3 is TGCGCCAGCAGCCGCGCCCTACCCCGGACAGGGACAATGAACACTGAAGCTTTCTTT. The encoded protein is CASSRALPRTGTMNTEAFF.

The chain carries TRBV27 and TRBJ1-3, with 12 bases aligning to TRBD1. Germline V lookup: CDR1 MNHEY, CDR2 SMNVEV (reference sequence). The CDR3 loop spans 15 amino acids. The V and J ends lost 4 bases and 7 bases, in that order; junction bases with no gene match: 5. Here the CDR3 DNA reads TGTGCCAGCAGTTCCCTCGGGACAGGGGGCAACACCATATATTTT. Residues: CASSSLGTGGNTIYF.

The rearrangement joins TRBV4-1 to TRBJ1-6, with a tentative D call TRBD1 (6 bases). Germline V lookup: CDR1 MGHRA, CDR2 YSYEKL. V was trimmed by 2 bases and J by 8 bases, leaving 13 bases between them. The CDR3 runs 15 residues. The CDR3 protein is CASSQPGVLDSPLHF. The CDR3 DNA follows: TGCGCCAGCAGCCAACCAGGGGTTTTGGATTCACCCCTCCACTTT.

The chain employs TRBV15 and TRBJ1-5, with D unresolved. Germline assignment: CDR1 LNHNV and CDR2 YYDKDF (reference sequence). The length of the CDR3 is 17 residues. Deletions cut 0 bases from V and 1 base from J, with 13 bases between. The CDR3 spells CATSRDSHGRSNQPQHF. As DNA, the CDR3 is TGTGCCACCAGCAGAGATTCTCACGGACGGAGCAATCAGCCCCAGCATTTT.

This clone was detected a few times. The rearrangement uses TRBV5-1 and TRBJ2-2; 11 bases are shared with TRBD2. Germline CDR1 and CDR2: SGHRS and YFSETQ. CDR3 length: 18 amino acids. Trimming at V came to 4 bases and at J to 4 bases, leaving 12 bases not matched to a gene. The CDR3 DNA follows: TGCGCCAGCAGCACCATCACTAGCGGGAGTCGTGGCACCGGGGAGCTGTTTTTT. It translates to CASSTITSGSRGTGELFF.

This clone came up a few times. The V gene is TRBV24-1, the J gene TRBJ1-5; D is undetermined. Trimming removed 9 bases from V and 5 bases from J, with 16 bases in between. The germline V gene encodes CDR1 KGHDR and CDR2 SFDVKD. The CDR3 is 14 residues long. CDR3 residues: CATSEDGVYQPQHF. In DNA form, the CDR3 reads TGTGCCACCTCTGAGGACGGGGTTTATCAGCCCCAGCATTTT.

The chain links TRBV18 to TRBJ2-7; 9 positions match TRBD2. Germline lookup yields CDR1 KGHSH and CDR2 LQKENI. The CDR3 covers 18 residues. The junction had 18 bases not matched to a gene; V was cut back by 7 bases and J by 2 bases. The CDR3 bases are TGTGCCAGCTTTCACGGCGGACAGGAAGGACTAGCGCCCTACGAGCAGTACTTC. It encodes CASFHGGQEGLAPYEQYF.

In this sample, this clone turned up once. The CDR3 is CASSQTTGRSYNEQFF. CDR3 DNA: TGTGCCAGCAGCCAAACGACAGGGCGCTCCTACAATGAGCAGTTCTTC. The chain joins TRBV5-5 to TRBJ2-1; 7 nucleotides match TRBD1. With 4 bases clipped from V and 0 bases from J, the junction kept 7 bases outside the gene matches. CDR3 length: 16 amino acids. Looked up from germline, CDR1 is SGHKS and CDR2 is YYEKEE (reference sequence). The full variable domain, rest sourced from reference TRBV5-5 and TRBJ2-1, is DAGVTQSPTHLIKTRGQQVTLRCSPISGHKSVSWYQQVLGQGPQFIFQYYEKEERGRGNFPDRFSARQFPNYSSELNVNALLLGDSALYLCASSQTTGRSYNEQFFGPGTRLTVL.

This clone was seen only once. The chain couples TRBV19 to TRBJ2-3; 7 nucleotides align to TRBD2. The CDR3 covers 14 residues. Germline trimming cut 6 bases from V and 2 bases from J; bases unmatched to any gene: 5. The V gene's germline CDR1 is LNHDA and CDR2 SQIVND (reference sequence). CDR3 protein: CASRRGTVTDTQYF. In DNA, the CDR3 is TGTGCCAGTAGGCGGGGGACTGTCACAGATACGCAGTATTTT.

The V gene is TRBV2, the J gene TRBJ1-2; D gene ambiguous. Trimming shortened V by 6 bases and J by 1 base, and 6 bases separated the two germline ends. The CDR3 is 12 residues long. CDR1 and CDR2 (germline): SNHLY, FYNNEI. DNA for the CDR3: TGTGCCAGCAGAAATAATAACTATGGCTACACCTTC. Encoded protein: CASRNNNYGYTF.

V is TRBV28 and J is TRBJ2-7; no definite D call. Germline assignment: CDR1 MDHEN and CDR2 SYDVKM. Trimming removed 4 bases from V and 9 bases from J, with 19 bases in between. This CDR3 contains 14 residues. CDR3 protein: CASSYSTPRNRQYF. The CDR3 nucleotides read TGTGCCAGCAGTTACTCGACTCCCAGGAACCGGCAGTACTTC.

This clone was counted a few times. CDR3 DNA: TGTGCCACCAGTTCATTCGGGGACACAAGCTCCTACAATGAGCAGTTCTTC. It is translated as CATSSFGDTSSYNEQFF. V and J are TRBV24-1 and TRBJ2-1, with D possibly being TRBD1 (6 bases). Trimming removed 6 bases from V and 0 bases from J, with 17 bases in between. The germline gives CDR1 KGHDR, CDR2 SFDVKD. The CDR3 has 17 residues.

The chain uses TRBV19 and TRBJ1-1; 7 positions match TRBD1. Germline loops: CDR1 LNHDA, CDR2 SQIVND (reference sequence). J lost 9 bases, V lost 3 bases, and 7 bases had no gene match. The CDR3 contains 13 residues. CDR3 DNA sequence: TGTGCCAGTAGTATCTTTGGGACAGACAAAGCTTTCTTT. This gives the protein CASSIFGTDKAFF.

The chain employs TRBV10-3 and TRBJ1-3; D is possibly TRBD1 (5 bases). Germline CDR1 ENHRY, CDR2 SYGVKD. V was trimmed by 0 bases and J by 0 bases, leaving 9 bases between them. The CDR3 has 16 amino acids. CDR3: CAISESDRISGNTIYF. The CDR3 DNA follows: TGTGCCATCAGTGAGTCCGACAGAATCTCTGGAAACACCATATATTTT.

The chain carries TRBV6-5 and TRBJ1-4; 9 positions match TRBD1. J gave up 7 bases and V 1 base, and 4 bases lay outside the gene matches. From germline, CDR1 is MNHEY and CDR2 SVGAGI. The CDR3 is 15 amino acids. The CDR3 loop reads CASSYYRGRVEKLFF. As DNA, the CDR3 is TGTGCCAGCAGTTACTACAGGGGGCGCGTTGAAAAACTGTTTTTT.